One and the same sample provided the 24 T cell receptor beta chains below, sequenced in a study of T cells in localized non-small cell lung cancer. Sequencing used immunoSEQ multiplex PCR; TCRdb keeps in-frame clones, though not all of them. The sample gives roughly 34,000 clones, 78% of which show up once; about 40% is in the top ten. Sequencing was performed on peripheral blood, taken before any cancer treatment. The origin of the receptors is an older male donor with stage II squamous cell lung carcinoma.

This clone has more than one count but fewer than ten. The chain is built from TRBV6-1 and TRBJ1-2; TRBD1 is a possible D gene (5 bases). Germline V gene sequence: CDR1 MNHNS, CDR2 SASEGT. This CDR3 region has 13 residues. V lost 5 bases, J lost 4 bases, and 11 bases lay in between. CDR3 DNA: TGTGCCAGCAGTAACTCAGGGTCCTATGGCTACACCTTC. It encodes CASSNSGSYGYTF.

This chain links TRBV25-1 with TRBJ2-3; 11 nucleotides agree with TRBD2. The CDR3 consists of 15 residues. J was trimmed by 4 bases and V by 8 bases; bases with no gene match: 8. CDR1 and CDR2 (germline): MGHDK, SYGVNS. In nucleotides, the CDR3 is TGTGCCAGCGGAAAGACTAGCGGGGTGGCAGATACGCAGTATTTT. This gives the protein CASGKTSGVADTQYF.

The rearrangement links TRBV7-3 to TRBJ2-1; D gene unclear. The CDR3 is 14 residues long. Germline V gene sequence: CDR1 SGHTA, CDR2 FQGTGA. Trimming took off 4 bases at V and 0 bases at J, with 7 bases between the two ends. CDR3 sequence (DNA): TGTGCCAGCAGCTCATCGGTCTCCTACAATGAGCAGTTCTTC. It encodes CASSSSVSYNEQFF.

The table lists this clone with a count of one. The CDR3 is CASSFYRGRSYGYTF. The CDR3 bases are TGTGCCAGCAGCTTTTACAGGGGGCGAAGCTATGGCTACACCTTC. This rearrangement joins TRBV7-2 to TRBJ1-2; TRBD1 agrees at 9 bases. CDR1 and CDR2 from the germline V gene are SGHTA and FQGNSA. This CDR3 is 15 amino acids long. The V gene end was trimmed by 3 bases and the J gene end by 4 bases; junction bases not matched to a gene: 6.

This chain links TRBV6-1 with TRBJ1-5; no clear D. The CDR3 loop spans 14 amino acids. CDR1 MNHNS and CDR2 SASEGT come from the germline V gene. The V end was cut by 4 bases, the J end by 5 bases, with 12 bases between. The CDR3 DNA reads TGTGCCAGCAGTGGGGAGGCGTGGGATCAGCCCCAGCATTTT. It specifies CASSGEAWDQPQHF.

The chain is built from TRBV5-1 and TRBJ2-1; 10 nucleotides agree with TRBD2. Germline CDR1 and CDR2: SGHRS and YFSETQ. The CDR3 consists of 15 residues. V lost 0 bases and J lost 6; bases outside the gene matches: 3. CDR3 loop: CASSLGVAGGNEQFF. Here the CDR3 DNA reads TGCGCCAGCAGCTTGGGAGTAGCGGGGGGCAATGAGCAGTTCTTC. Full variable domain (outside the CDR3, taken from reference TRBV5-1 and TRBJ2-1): KAGVTQTPRYLIKTRGQQVTLSCSPISGHRSVSWYQQTPGQGLQFLFEYFSETQRNKGNFPGRFSGRQFSNSRSEMNVSTLELGDSALYLCASSLGVAGGNEQFFGPGTRLTVL.

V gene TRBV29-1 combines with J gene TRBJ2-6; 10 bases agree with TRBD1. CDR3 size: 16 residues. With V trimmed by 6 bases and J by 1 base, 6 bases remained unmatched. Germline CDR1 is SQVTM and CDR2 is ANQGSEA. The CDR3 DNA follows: TGCAGCGTACTGGACAGGGGGGAATCTGGGGCCAACGTCCTGACTTTC. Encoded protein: CSVLDRGESGANVLTF.

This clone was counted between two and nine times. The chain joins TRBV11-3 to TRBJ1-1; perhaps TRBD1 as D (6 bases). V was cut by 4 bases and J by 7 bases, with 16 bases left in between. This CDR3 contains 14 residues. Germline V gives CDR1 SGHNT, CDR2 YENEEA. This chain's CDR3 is CASSSVYGQYEAFF. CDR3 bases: TGTGCCAGCAGCTCGGTTTACGGACAGTATGAAGCTTTCTTT.

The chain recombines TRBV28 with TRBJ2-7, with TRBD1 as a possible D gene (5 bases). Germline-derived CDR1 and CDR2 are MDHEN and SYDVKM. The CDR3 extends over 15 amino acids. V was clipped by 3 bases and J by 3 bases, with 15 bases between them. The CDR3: CASSFPGQGVYEQYF. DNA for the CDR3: TGTGCCAGCAGTTTTCCCGGGCAGGGTGTCTACGAGCAGTACTTC.

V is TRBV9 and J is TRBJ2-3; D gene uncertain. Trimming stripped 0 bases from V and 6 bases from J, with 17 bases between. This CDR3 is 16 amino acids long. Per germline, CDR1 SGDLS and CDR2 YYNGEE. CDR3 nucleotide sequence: TGTGCCAGCAGCGTAGGGCTAGATTGGGCCCCCGATACGCAGTATTTT. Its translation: CASSVGLDWAPDTQYF.

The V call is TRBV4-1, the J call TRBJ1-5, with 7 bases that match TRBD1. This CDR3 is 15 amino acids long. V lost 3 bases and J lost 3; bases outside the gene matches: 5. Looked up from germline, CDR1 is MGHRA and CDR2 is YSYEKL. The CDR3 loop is CASSHRDSSNQPQHF. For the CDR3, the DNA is TGCGCCAGCAGCCACCGGGACAGCTCCAATCAGCCCCAGCATTTT.

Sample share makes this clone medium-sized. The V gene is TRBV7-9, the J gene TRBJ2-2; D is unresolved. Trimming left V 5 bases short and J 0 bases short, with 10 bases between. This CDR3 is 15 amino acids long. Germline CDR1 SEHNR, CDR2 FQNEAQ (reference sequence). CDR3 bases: TGTGCCAGCAGCCAAGTTCAGGCGAACACCGGGGAGCTGTTTTTT. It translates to CASSQVQANTGELFF. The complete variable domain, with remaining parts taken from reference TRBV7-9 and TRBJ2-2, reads DTGVSQNPRHKITKRGQNVTFRCDPISEHNRLYWYRQTLGQGPEFLTYFQNEAQLEKSRLLSDRFSAERPKGSFSTLEIQRTEQGDSAMYLCASSQVQANTGELFFGEGSRLTVL.

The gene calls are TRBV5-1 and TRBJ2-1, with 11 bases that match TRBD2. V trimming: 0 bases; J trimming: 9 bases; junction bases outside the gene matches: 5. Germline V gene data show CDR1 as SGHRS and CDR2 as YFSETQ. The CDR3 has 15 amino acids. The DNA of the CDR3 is TGCGCCAGCAGCTTGGATAGCGGGGGGGCAGGTGAGCAGTTCTTC. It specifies CASSLDSGGAGEQFF.

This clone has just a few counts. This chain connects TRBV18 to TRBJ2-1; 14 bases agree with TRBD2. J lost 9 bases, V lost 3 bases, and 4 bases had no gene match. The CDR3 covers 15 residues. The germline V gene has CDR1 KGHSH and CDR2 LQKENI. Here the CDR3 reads CASSPGLAGVGEQFF. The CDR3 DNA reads TGTGCCAGCTCACCGGGACTAGCGGGAGTAGGTGAGCAGTTCTTC.

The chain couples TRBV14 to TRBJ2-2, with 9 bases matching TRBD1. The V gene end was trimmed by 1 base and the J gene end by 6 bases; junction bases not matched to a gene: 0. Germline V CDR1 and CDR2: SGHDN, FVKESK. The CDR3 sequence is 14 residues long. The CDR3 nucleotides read TGTGCCAGCAGCCAAGGGGACAGGGCCGGGGAGCTGTTTTTT. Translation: CASSQGDRAGELFF. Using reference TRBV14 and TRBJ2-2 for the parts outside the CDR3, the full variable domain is EAGVTQFPSHSVIEKGQTVTLRCDPISGHDNLYWYRRVMGKEIKFLLHFVKESKQDESGMPNNRFLAERTGGTYSTLKVQPAELEDSGVYFCASSQGDRAGELFFGEGSRLTVL.

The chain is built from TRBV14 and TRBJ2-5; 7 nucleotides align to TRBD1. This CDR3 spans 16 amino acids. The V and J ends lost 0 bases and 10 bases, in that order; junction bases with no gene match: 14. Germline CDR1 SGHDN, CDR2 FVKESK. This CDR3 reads CASSQDPLGARGNQYF. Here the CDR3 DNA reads TGTGCCAGCAGCCAAGATCCGCTGGGGGCCAGGGGGAACCAGTACTTC.

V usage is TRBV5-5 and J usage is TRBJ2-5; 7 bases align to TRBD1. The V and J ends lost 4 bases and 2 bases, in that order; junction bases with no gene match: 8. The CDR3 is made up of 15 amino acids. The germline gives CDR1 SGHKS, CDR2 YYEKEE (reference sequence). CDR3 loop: CASSQTGTAQETQYF. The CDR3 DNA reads TGTGCCAGCAGCCAAACAGGGACAGCGCAAGAGACCCAGTACTTC.

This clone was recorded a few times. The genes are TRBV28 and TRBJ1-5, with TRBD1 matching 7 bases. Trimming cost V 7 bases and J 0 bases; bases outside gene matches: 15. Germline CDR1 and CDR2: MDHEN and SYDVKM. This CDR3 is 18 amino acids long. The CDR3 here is CASTGDSSNRYSNQPQHF. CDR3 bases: TGTGCCAGCACCGGGGACAGCTCGAACCGATATAGCAATCAGCCCCAGCATTTT.

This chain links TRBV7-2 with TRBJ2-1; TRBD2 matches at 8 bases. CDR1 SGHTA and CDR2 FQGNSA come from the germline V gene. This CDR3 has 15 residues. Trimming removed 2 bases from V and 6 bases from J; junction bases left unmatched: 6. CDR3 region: CASSLIGGARNEQFF. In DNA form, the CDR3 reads TGTGCCAGCAGCTTAATCGGGGGGGCCCGCAATGAGCAGTTCTTC.

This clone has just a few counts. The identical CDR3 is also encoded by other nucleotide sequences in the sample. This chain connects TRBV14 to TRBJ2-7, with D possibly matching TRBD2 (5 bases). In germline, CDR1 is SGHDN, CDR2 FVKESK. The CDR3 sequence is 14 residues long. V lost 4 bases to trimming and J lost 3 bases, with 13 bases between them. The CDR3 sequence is CASSPDFLFYEQYF. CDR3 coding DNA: TGTGCCAGCAGCCCGGACTTTCTGTTCTACGAGCAGTACTTC.

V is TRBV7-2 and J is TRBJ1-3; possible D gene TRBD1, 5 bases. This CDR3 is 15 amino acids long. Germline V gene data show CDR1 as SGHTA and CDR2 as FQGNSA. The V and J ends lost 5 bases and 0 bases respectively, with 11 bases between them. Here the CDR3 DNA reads TGTGCCAGCAGCCCATTCCAGGGCTCTGGAAACACCATATATTTT. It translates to CASSPFQGSGNTIYF.

The CDR3 is CASSPSGTGGLDTQYF. CDR3 in DNA: TGTGCCAGCTCACCCTCTGGGACAGGGGGCTTAGATACGCAGTATTTT. The rearrangement joins TRBV18 to TRBJ2-3, with 12 bases aligning to TRBD1. Germline V gives CDR1 KGHSH, CDR2 LQKENI. This CDR3 is 16 amino acids long. The J segment lost 5 bases and the V segment lost 3 bases, leaving 6 bases of the junction unmatched. Complete variable domain (other parts from reference TRBV18 and TRBJ2-3): NAGVMQNPRHLVRRRGQEARLRCSPMKGHSHVYWYRQLPEEGLKFMVYLQKENIIDESGMPKERFSAEFPKEGPSILRIQQVVRGDSAAYFCASSPSGTGGLDTQYFGPGTRLTVL.

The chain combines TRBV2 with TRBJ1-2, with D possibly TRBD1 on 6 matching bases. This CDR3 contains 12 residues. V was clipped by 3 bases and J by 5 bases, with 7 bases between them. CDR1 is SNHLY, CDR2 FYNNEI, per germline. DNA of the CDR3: TGTGCCAGCAGTGACAGGGGTTATGGCTACACCTTC. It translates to CASSDRGYGYTF.

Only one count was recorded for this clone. The CDR3 DNA reads TGTGCCAGCAGCTTTAGGGGAGATACGCAGTATTTT. Its translation: CASSFRGDTQYF. The chain uses TRBV7-2 and TRBJ2-3, with TRBD1 as a possible D gene (5 bases). Germline values: CDR1 SGHTA, CDR2 FQGNSA. V was pared by 3 bases and J by 5 bases, with 6 bases between. The CDR3 covers 12 residues.